The next 25 T cell receptor beta chains were all read from a single sample in a study of TIL therapy for anti-PD-1-resistant metastatic lung cancer. Time point reported: pre-treatment sample, taken before nivolumab and TIL therapy. The libraries were made with immunoSEQ v3. Profiled with immunoSEQ multiplex PCR; TCRdb holds only in-frame clones, not every one. The data show about 52,000 clones, less than 80% seen once. The sequencing here drew on blood, taken at baseline. The origin of the receptors is a woman aged 25-80 years with non-small cell lung cancer.

This clone was detected once. J is TRBJ2-3 and V is TRBV27; D uncertain. V dropped 4 bases and J dropped 0 bases, with 8 bases sitting between them. Germline assignment: CDR1 MNHEY and CDR2 SMNVEV (reference sequence). The CDR3 length is 14 residues. Here the CDR3 reads CASSSGQSTDTQYF. CDR3 DNA sequence: TGTGCCAGCAGTTCCGGCCAGAGCACAGATACGCAGTATTTT.

V is TRBV6-5 and J is TRBJ2-3; D unclear. The ends were cut back, 2 bases at V and 2 bases at J, with 8 bases in the middle. The germline gives CDR1 MNHEY, CDR2 SVGAGI. CDR3 length: 14 amino acids. The CDR3 DNA sequence: TGTGCCAGCAGTTACCGTCTCGTCACAGATACGCAGTATTTT. Protein product: CASSYRLVTDTQYF.

This clone was seen a handful of times. Compared with germline, one end of the junction differs, possibly owing to a read error. The V and J genes are TRBV7-2 and TRBJ1-2, with TRBD1 matching over 7 bases. Germline loops: CDR1 SGHTA, CDR2 FQGNSA. This CDR3 spans 12 amino acids. The CDR3 coding sequence is TGTGCCAGCAGCTTAGATGGACAGGACAGAAGTTGG. Translated: CASSLDGQDRSW.

The chain couples TRBV27 to TRBJ1-5; 8 nucleotides align to TRBD1. Germline CDR1 and CDR2: MNHEY and SMNVEV (reference sequence). This CDR3 has 15 residues. V dropped 6 bases and J dropped 7; count of bases not matched to a gene: 11. The CDR3 loop reads CASRPLGQGGQPQHF. CDR3 sequence (DNA): TGTGCCAGCAGACCGCTTGGACAGGGCGGCCAGCCCCAGCATTTT.

A remark on this clone: The sample contains more than one DNA sequence encoding this CDR3. This rearrangement joins TRBV5-1 to TRBJ1-4; D is uncertain. Trimming pared 0 bases from V and 5 bases from J, leaving 11 bases between. The germline V gene encodes CDR1 SGHRS and CDR2 YFSETQ. The CDR3 runs 15 residues. The CDR3 DNA reads as TGCGCCAGCAGCTTGGTTCCGGGTACGAATGAAAAACTGTTTTTT. It codes for CASSLVPGTNEKLFF.

The V call is TRBV5-1, the J call TRBJ2-1, with 8 bases fitting TRBD2. V trimming: 4 bases; J trimming: 2 bases; junction bases outside the gene matches: 8. Germline lookup yields CDR1 SGHRS and CDR2 YFSETQ. The CDR3 sequence is 16 residues long. The CDR3 here is CASSPRLAQTYNEQFF. The CDR3 DNA follows: TGCGCCAGCAGCCCCCGACTAGCGCAAACCTACAATGAGCAGTTCTTC. Full variable domain (missing parts from reference TRBV5-1 and TRBJ2-1): KAGVTQTPRYLIKTRGQQVTLSCSPISGHRSVSWYQQTPGQGLQFLFEYFSETQRNKGNFPGRFSGRQFSNSRSEMNVSTLELGDSALYLCASSPRLAQTYNEQFFGPGTRLTVL.

The chain employs TRBV19 and TRBJ2-7, with D maybe TRBD1 (5 bases). The CDR3 totals 15 residues. Germline values: CDR1 LNHDA, CDR2 SQIVND (reference sequence). V was clipped by 1 base and J by 6 bases, with 16 bases between them. CDR3 sequence: CASSIVWRRQGEQYF. CDR3 DNA sequence: TGTGCCAGTAGTATAGTGTGGCGGCGCCAGGGCGAGCAGTACTTC.

This chain links TRBV11-2 with TRBJ2-5; D uncertain. Germline CDR1 and CDR2: SGHAT and FQNNGV. The CDR3 spans 13 residues. Trimming took 3 bases from V and 4 from J, leaving 9 bases between them. The CDR3 loop is CASSFVVSETQYF. CDR3 DNA sequence: TGTGCCAGCAGCTTCGTGGTATCAGAGACCCAGTACTTC.

The chain uses TRBV13 and TRBJ2-5; 7 positions match TRBD2. V was pared by 5 bases and J by 2 bases, with 5 bases of the junction left unmatched. CDR1 PRHDT and CDR2 FYEKMQ come from the germline V gene (reference sequence). The CDR3 contains 14 residues. CDR3 residues: CASSVRGVQETQYF. In DNA, the CDR3 is TGTGCCAGCAGCGTACGGGGGGTACAAGAGACCCAGTACTTC.

This chain connects TRBV10-2 to TRBJ2-5; possibly TRBD2 for D (5 bases). The J call may be wrong; the DNA end is better matched by TRBJ2-7. The germline gives CDR1 WSHSY, CDR2 SAAADI. The CDR3 extends over 19 amino acids. Here the CDR3 DNA reads TGCGCCAGCAGTGAGTCGAACGGCAGAAGTAGCGAGAGATGGAGCGAGCAGTACTTC. It encodes CASSESNGRSSERWSEQYF.

The chain is built from TRBV4-3 and TRBJ2-5; maybe TRBD2 (6 bases). Germline loops: CDR1 LGHNA, CDR2 YSLEER. This CDR3 is built from 13 residues. V gave up 5 bases and J gave up 5 bases, with 12 bases separating them. In nucleotides, the CDR3 is TGCGCCAGCAGCTCCACCCGGGGGGAGACCCAGTACTTC. Protein sequence: CASSSTRGETQYF.

The V call is TRBV5-1, the J call TRBJ1-4, with 9 bases aligning to TRBD1. The CDR3 sequence is 14 residues long. Germline V gives CDR1 SGHRS, CDR2 YFSETQ. V was clipped by 4 bases and J by 5 bases; unmatched bases: 3. Here the CDR3 reads CASSPGTGNEKLFF. CDR3 bases: TGCGCCAGCAGCCCCGGGACAGGGAATGAAAAACTGTTTTTT. The complete variable domain, with remaining parts taken from reference TRBV5-1 and TRBJ1-4, reads KAGVTQTPRYLIKTRGQQVTLSCSPISGHRSVSWYQQTPGQGLQFLFEYFSETQRNKGNFPGRFSGRQFSNSRSEMNVSTLELGDSALYLCASSPGTGNEKLFFGSGTQLSVL.

The chain uses TRBV7-2 and TRBJ2-6, with a weak D call TRBD2 (6 bases). CDR1 is SGHTA, CDR2 FQGNSA, per germline. V shed 1 base and J shed 2 bases, with 15 bases lying between them. The CDR3 has 18 amino acids. In nucleotides, the CDR3 is TGTGCCAGCAGCTTAGTTTTAGGACTACTGGCTGGGGCCAACGTCCTGACTTTC. Amino acids: CASSLVLGLLAGANVLTF.

The V gene is TRBV10-3, the J gene TRBJ2-5, with a possible D match to TRBD1 (5 bases). Trimming took 4 bases from V and 4 from J, leaving 13 bases between them. Germline V lookup: CDR1 ENHRY, CDR2 SYGVKD. The CDR3 sequence is 14 residues long. This chain's CDR3 is CAISGGLLGETQYF. CDR3 bases: TGTGCCATCAGTGGGGGCCTCCTAGGAGAGACCCAGTACTTC.

The rearrangement joins TRBV2 to TRBJ1-2; D is possibly TRBD1 (5 bases). This CDR3 is built from 14 residues. With 2 bases removed from V and 5 bases from J, the gap between germline ends came to 12 bases. Looked up from germline, CDR1 is SNHLY and CDR2 is FYNNEI. Here the CDR3 DNA reads TGTGCCAGCAGTGAACTAGGGACGGAATATGGCTACACCTTC. Amino acid sequence: CASSELGTEYGYTF.

The gene calls are TRBV7-9 and TRBJ1-5; D is unresolved. The germline V gene has CDR1 SEHNR and CDR2 FQNEAQ (reference sequence). The CDR3 covers 14 residues. V lost 5 bases and J lost 1, with 9 bases in between. CDR3 loop: CASSGLPSNQPQHF. CDR3 bases: TGTGCCAGCAGCGGACTCCCCAGCAATCAGCCCCAGCATTTT.

This clone has only a few counts. The rearrangement joins TRBV7-9 to TRBJ2-7; the match to TRBD1 covers 8 bases. Germline CDR1 reads SEHNR; CDR2 reads FQNEAQ (reference sequence). The CDR3 has 13 amino acids. The V and J ends lost 6 bases and 3 bases, in that order; junction bases with no gene match: 4. CDR3 nucleotide sequence: TGTGCCAGCAGGCGACAGGGGATCTACGAGCAGTACTTC. It encodes CASRRQGIYEQYF.

The rearrangement uses TRBV27 and TRBJ1-1; D not certain. Trimming took off 0 bases at V and 0 bases at J, with 11 bases between the two ends. Germline V lookup: CDR1 MNHEY, CDR2 SMNVEV (reference sequence). The CDR3 spans 16 residues. The CDR3 loop reads CASSLSPAGLNTEAFF. Here the CDR3 DNA reads TGTGCCAGCAGTTTATCGCCGGCAGGTTTGAACACTGAAGCTTTCTTT.

The genes are TRBV9 and TRBJ2-3; D is possibly TRBD2 (6 bases). Germline assignment: CDR1 SGDLS and CDR2 YYNGEE. Trimming stripped 2 bases from V and 4 bases from J, with 14 bases between. The CDR3 totals 15 residues. CDR3 in amino acids: CASSVLGEDADTQYF. CDR3 in DNA: TGTGCCAGCAGCGTTCTAGGGGAGGATGCAGATACGCAGTATTTT.

V is TRBV19 and J is TRBJ1-1, with D perhaps matching TRBD1 (5 bases). V lost 3 bases, J lost 1 base, and 12 bases lay in between. The germline V gene has CDR1 LNHDA and CDR2 SQIVND (reference sequence). The CDR3 loop spans 15 amino acids. CDR3 nucleotide sequence: TGTGCCAGTAGTATCAGGGAAGTGAGGAACACTGAAGCTTTCTTT. It translates to CASSIREVRNTEAFF.

The chain employs TRBV6-1 and TRBJ2-3; weak D call: TRBD2 (6 bases). Trimming stripped 6 bases from V and 1 base from J, with 14 bases between. The V gene's germline CDR1 is MNHNS and CDR2 SASEGT. The CDR3 sequence is 15 residues long. CDR3 bases: TGTGCCAGCAGCCCCGGGAGCATCCGCACAGATACGCAGTATTTT. Translated: CASSPGSIRTDTQYF.

This chain uses TRBV10-3 with TRBJ2-5, with a possible D match to TRBD2 (7 bases). Trimming took off 2 bases at V and 4 bases at J, with 23 bases between the two ends. This CDR3 has 18 residues. Germline CDR1 and CDR2: ENHRY and SYGVKD. CDR3 DNA: TGTGCCATCAGTGAGCGGGTTCCCGGGGGGCAGGCTAGAGAGACCCAGTACTTC. It translates to CAISERVPGGQARETQYF.

This rearrangement joins TRBV5-1 to TRBJ2-1; D may be TRBD1 (6 bases). This CDR3 has 16 residues. Germline CDR1 is SGHRS and CDR2 is YFSETQ. Trimming removed 3 bases from V and 0 bases from J, with 13 bases in between. The CDR3 is CASSSSQGFSYNEQFF. The CDR3 DNA reads as TGCGCCAGCAGCTCCTCACAGGGATTCTCCTACAATGAGCAGTTCTTC.

The rearrangement links TRBV25-1 to TRBJ1-1, with D hard to call. Germline loops: CDR1 MGHDK, CDR2 SYGVNS. This CDR3 contains 17 residues. V was shortened by 8 bases and J by 1 base, with 23 bases between the two germline ends. CDR3 nucleotides: TGTGCCAGCGGAGGCGGCGAGAGGACGCCCTGGAACACTGAAGCTTTCTTT. Its translation: CASGGGERTPWNTEAFF.

For this clone: The identical CDR3 is also encoded by other nucleotide sequences in the sample. CDR3 nucleotides: TGTGCCAGCAGCTTATCAACTGAAGCTTTCTTT. Translated: CASSLSTEAFF. The V and J genes are TRBV11-2 and TRBJ1-1, with unresolved D. Between the trimmed V and J ends, which lost 2 bases and 5 bases, there was a span of 3 bases. This CDR3 spans 11 amino acids. Germline lookup yields CDR1 SGHAT and CDR2 FQNNGV.